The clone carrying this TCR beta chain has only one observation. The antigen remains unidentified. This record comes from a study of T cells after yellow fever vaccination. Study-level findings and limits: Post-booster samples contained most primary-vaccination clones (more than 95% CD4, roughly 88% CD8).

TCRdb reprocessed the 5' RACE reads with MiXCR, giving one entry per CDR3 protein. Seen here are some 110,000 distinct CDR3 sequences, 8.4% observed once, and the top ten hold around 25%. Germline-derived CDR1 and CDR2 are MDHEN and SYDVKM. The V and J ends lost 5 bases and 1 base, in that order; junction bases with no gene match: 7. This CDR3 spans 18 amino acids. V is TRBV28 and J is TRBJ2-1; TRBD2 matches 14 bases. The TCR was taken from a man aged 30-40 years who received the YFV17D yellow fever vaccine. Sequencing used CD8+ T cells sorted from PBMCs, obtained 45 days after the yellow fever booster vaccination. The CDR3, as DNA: TGTGCCAGCAGTGTCGCCGGGACTAGCGGGGGTTCCTACAATGAGCAGTTCTTC. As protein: CASSVAGTSGGSYNEQFF.